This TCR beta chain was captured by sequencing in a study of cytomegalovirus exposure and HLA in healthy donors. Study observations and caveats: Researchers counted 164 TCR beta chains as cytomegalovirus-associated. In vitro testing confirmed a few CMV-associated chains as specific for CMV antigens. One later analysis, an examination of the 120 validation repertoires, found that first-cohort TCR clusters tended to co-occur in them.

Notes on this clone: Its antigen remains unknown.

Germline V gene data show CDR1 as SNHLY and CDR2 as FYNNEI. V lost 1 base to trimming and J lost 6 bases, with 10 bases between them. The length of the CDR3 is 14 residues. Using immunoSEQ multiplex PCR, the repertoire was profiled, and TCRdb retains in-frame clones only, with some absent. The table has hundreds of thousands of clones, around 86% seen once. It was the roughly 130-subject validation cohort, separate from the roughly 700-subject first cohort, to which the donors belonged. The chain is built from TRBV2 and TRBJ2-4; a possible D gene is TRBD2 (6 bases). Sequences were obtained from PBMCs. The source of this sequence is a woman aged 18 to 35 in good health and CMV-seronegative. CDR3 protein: CASSEGDGRNIQYF. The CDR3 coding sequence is TGTGCCAGCAGTGAAGGGGACGGGAGAAACATTCAGTACTTC.